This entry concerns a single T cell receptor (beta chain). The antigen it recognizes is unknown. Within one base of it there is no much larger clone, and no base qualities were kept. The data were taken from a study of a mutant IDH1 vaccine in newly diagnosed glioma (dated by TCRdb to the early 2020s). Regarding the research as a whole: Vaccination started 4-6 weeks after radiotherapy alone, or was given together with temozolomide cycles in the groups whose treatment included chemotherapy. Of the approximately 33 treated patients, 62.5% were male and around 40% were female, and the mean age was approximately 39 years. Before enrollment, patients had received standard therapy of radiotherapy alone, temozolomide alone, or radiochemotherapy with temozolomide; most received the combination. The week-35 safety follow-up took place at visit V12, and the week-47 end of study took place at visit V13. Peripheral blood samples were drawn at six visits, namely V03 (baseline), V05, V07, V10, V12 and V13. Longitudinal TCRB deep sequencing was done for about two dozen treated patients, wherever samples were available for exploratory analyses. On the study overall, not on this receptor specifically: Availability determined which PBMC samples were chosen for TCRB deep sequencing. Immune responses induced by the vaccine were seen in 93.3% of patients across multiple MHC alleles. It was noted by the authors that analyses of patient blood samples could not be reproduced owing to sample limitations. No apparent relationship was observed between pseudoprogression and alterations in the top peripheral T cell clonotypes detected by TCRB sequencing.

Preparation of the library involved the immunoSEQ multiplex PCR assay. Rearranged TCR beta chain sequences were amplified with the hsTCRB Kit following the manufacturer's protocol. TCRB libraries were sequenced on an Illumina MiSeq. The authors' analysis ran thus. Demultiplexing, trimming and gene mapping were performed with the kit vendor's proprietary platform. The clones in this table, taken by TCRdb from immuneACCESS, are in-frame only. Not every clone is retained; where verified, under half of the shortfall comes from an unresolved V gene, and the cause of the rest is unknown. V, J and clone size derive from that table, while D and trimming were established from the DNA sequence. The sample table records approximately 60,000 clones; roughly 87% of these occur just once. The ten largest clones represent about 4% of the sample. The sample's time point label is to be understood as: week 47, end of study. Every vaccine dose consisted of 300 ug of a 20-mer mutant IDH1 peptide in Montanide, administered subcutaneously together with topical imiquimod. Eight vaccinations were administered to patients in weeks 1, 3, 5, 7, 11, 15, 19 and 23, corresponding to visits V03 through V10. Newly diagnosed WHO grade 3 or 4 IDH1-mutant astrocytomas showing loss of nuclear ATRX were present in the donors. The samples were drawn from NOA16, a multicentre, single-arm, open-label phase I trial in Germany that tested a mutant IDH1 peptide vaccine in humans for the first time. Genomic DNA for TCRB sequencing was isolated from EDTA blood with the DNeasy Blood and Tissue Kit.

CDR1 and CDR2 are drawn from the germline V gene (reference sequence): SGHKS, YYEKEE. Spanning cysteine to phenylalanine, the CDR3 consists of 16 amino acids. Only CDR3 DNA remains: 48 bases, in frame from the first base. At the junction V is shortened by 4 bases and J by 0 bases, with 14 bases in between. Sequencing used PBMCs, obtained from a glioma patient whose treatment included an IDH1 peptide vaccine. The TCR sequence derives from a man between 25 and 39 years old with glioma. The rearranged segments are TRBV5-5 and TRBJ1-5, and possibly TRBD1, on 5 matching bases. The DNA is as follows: TGTGCCAGCAGCAGGGACGGCAGCTATAGCAATCAGCCCCAGCATTTT. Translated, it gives CASSRDGSYSNQPQHF.